This T cell receptor (beta chain) was captured in a study of PD-L1 blockade in urothelial cancer. As for the study in general: Study patients had been treated with 0 to 3 previous chemotherapy regimens. Study findings and constraints: Where pretreatment blood TCR clonality fell below the median, better survival was predicted.

Clones were read by immunoSEQ multiplex PCR, and TCRdb kept only the in-frame ones, dropping some. The repertoire has some 97,000 clones, over 80% of them found once; the top ten carry 0.92%. Only one count was recorded for this clone. Its antigen is unknown. Germline values: CDR1 ENHRY, CDR2 SYGVKD. This CDR3 contains 16 residues. V gave up 6 bases and J gave up 6 bases; unmatched junction bases: 13. The V gene is TRBV10-3, the J gene TRBJ2-1, with 8 bases fitting TRBD2. This sample comprised PBMCs, obtained around atezolizumab (anti-PD-L1) treatment. The sequence was collected from an elderly woman with urothelial cancer. CDR3 loop: CAISEDGTRISNEQFF. The DNA for the CDR3 is TGTGCCATCAGCGAAGACGGGACTAGAATTTCCAATGAGCAGTTCTTC.